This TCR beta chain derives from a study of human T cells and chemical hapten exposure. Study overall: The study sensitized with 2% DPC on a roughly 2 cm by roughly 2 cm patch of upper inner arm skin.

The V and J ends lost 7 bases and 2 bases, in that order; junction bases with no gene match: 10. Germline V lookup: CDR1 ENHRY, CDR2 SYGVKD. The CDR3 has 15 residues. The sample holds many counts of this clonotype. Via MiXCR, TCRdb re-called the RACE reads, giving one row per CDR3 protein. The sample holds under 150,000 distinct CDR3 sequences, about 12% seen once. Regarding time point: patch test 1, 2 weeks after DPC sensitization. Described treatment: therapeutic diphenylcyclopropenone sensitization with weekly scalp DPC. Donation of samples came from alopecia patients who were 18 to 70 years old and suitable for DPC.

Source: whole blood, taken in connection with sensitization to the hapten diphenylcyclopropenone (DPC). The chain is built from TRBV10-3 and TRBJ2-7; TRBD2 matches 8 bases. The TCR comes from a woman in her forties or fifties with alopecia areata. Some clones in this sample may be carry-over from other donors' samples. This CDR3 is CAIMMTSDSAYEQYF. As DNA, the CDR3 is TGTGCCATCATGATGACTAGCGATTCGGCCTACGAGCAGTACTTC.